The 6 T cell receptor beta chains listed next were all sequenced from one sample in a study of molecular identifiers for immune sequencing clone quantification. TCRdb used MiXCR to reprocess the PCR reads, holding one entry per CDR3 protein. The sample holds 350,000 or so distinct CDR3 sequences, around 21% seen once. The sample was naive CD8+ T cells from blood, with Jurkat cell RNA spiked in. This sample's subset: FACS-sorted CD8+CD4-CCR7+CD45RA+ naive T cells. These receptors came from a human donor in good health. Some libraries in this study had Jurkat cell RNA spiked in.

On this clonotype itself: Since the CDR3 does not end with the conserved phenylalanine or tryptophan, this likely comes from a read error. This chain joins TRBV27 and TRBJ1-5, with D unclear. Germline assignment: CDR1 MNHEY and CDR2 SMNVEV (reference sequence). V lost 3 bases to trimming and J lost 1 base, with 7 bases between them. CDR3 size: 14 residues. For the CDR3, the DNA is TGTGCCAGCAGTTTGCAAGGGAGCAATCAGCCCCAGCATCTT. It is translated as CASSLQGSNQPQHL.

This clonotype was found many times. This chain links TRBV4-3 with TRBJ2-7; D remains unclear. V lost 1 base, J lost 3 bases, and 7 bases lay in between. Germline values: CDR1 LGHNA, CDR2 YSLEER. This CDR3 comprises 13 residues. The CDR3 DNA sequence: TGCGCCAGCAGCCAAGTGAAGGGCTACGAGCAGTACTTC. This gives the protein CASSQVKGYEQYF.

The chain employs TRBV12-3 or TRBV12-4 and TRBJ2-2; perhaps D is TRBD1 or TRBD2 (7 bases each). Deletions cut 1 base from V and 7 bases from J, with 22 bases between. The CDR3 runs 18 residues. The CDR3 reads CASSLGGQGGGPDGELFF. The DNA for the CDR3 is TGTGCCAGCAGTTTAGGTGGCCAGGGGGGAGGGCCGGACGGGGAGCTGTTTTTT.

The chain is built from TRBV4-1 and TRBJ1-3; possible D gene TRBD1, 5 bases. The CDR3 extends over 18 amino acids. Germline assignment: CDR1 MGHRA and CDR2 YSYEKL. V lost 4 bases to trimming and J lost 0 bases, with 19 bases between them. Here the CDR3 DNA reads TGCGCCAGCAGCCCACCTGGGACCGGGGAAAGCTCTGGAAACACCATATATTTT. Its protein product is CASSPPGTGESSGNTIYF.

This clonotype was seen ten or more times. The chain links TRBV28 to TRBJ1-5; D is ambiguous. V lost 1 base and J 1 base, leaving 8 bases between the germline ends. The CDR3 is made up of 15 amino acids. Germline lookup yields CDR1 MDHEN and CDR2 SYDVKM. The CDR3 DNA reads as TGTGCCAGCAGTTTATTTTCCCTGAGCAATCAGCCCCAGCATTTT. This sequence encodes CASSLFSLSNQPQHF.

With respect to this clonotype: A much larger clone lies one base from this, so it may be a read error. The chain links TRBV4-3 to TRBJ2-1; 7 nucleotides match TRBD2. Per germline, CDR1 LGHNA and CDR2 YSLEER. The CDR3 is 17 residues long. Here the CDR3 reads CASSQEFAGAAYNGQFF. The CDR3 nucleotides are TGCGCCAGCAGCCAAGAGTTTGCGGGAGCCGCCTACAATGGGCAGTTCTTC.